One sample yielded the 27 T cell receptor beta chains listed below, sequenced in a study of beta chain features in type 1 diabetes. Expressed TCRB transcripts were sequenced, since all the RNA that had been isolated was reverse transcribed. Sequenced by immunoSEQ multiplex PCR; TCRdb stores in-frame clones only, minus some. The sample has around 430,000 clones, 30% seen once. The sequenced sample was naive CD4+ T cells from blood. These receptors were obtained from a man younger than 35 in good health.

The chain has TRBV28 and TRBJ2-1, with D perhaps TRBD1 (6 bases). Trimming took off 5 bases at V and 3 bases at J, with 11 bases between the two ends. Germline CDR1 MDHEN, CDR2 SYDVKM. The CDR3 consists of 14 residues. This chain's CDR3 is CASSTTGIYNEQFF. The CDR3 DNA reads TGTGCCAGCAGTACAACAGGGATCTACAATGAGCAGTTCTTC.

This chain's CDR3 is CAWSTRSSSYEQYF. CDR3 bases: TGTGCCTGGAGTACCCGGTCCAGCTCCTACGAGCAGTACTTC. The chain couples TRBV30 to TRBJ2-7, with unresolved D. This CDR3 spans 14 amino acids. V was shortened by 2 bases and J by 0 bases, with 11 bases between the two germline ends. CDR1 and CDR2 (germline): GTSNPN, SVGIG (reference sequence).

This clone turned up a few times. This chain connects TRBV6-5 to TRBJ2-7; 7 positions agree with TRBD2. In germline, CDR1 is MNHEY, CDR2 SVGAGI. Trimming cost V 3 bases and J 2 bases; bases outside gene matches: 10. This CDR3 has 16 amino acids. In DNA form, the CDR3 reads TGTGCCAGCAGTTATTTGGTGGGAGGGCAACCCTACGAGCAGTACTTC. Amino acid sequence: CASSYLVGGQPYEQYF.

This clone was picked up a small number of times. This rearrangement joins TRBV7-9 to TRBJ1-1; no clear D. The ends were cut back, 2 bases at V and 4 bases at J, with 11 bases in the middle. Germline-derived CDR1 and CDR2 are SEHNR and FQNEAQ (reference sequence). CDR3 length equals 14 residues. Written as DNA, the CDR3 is TGTGCCAGCAGCTTATTAGCCTATCCCACTGAAGCTTTCTTT. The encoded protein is CASSLLAYPTEAFF. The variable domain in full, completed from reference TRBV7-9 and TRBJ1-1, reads DTGVSQNPRHKITKRGQNVTFRCDPISEHNRLYWYRQTLGQGPEFLTYFQNEAQLEKSRLLSDRFSAERPKGSFSTLEIQRTEQGDSAMYLCASSLLAYPTEAFFGQGTRLTVV.

The chain's CDR3 is CASSLPSGTSGSEIDTQYF. CDR3 nucleotides: TGTGCCAGCAGCCTCCCCTCGGGGACTAGCGGGAGTGAGATAGATACGCAGTATTTT. This chain uses TRBV9 with TRBJ2-3, with 14 nucleotides matching TRBD2. Germline assignment: CDR1 SGDLS and CDR2 YYNGEE. The V segment lost 4 bases and the J segment 5 bases; nucleotides outside the gene matches: 15. The CDR3 has 19 amino acids.

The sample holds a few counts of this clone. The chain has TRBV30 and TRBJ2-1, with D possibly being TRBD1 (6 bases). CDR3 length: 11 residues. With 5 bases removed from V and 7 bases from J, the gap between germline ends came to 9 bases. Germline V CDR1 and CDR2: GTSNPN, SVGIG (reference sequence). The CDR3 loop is CAWLTGNEQFF. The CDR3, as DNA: TGTGCCTGGCTTACAGGGAATGAGCAGTTCTTC.

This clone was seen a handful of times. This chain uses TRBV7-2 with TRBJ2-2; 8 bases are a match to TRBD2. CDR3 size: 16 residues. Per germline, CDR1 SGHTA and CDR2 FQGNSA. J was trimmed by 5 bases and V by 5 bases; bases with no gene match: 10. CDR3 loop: CASSSLAGLGTGELFF. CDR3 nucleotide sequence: TGTGCCAGCAGCAGCCTAGCGGGCCTGGGGACCGGGGAGCTGTTTTTT.

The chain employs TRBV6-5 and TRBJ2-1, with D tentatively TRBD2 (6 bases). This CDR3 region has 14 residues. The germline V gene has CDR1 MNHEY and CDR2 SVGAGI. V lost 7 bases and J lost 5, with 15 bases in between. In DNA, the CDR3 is TGTGCCAGCAAAAGCGGGTCTTCTAACAATGAGCAGTTCTTC. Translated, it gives CASKSGSSNNEQFF.

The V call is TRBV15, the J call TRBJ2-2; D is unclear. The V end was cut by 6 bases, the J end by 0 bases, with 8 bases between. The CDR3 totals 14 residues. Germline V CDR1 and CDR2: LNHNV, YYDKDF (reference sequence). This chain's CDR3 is CATSEQTNTGELFF. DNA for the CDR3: TGTGCCACCAGTGAACAGACGAACACCGGGGAGCTGTTTTTT. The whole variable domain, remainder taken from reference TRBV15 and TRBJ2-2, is DAMVIQNPRYQVTQFGKPVTLSCSQTLNHNVMYWYQQKSSQAPKLLFHYYDKDFNNEADTPDNFQSRRPNTSFCFLDIRSPGLGDTAMYLCATSEQTNTGELFFGEGSRLTVL.

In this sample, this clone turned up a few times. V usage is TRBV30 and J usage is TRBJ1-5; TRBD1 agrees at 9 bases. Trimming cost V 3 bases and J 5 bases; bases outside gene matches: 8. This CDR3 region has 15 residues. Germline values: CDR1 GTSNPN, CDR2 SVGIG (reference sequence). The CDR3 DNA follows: TGTGCCTGGAGAAGGACAGGGGTTCGTGATCAGCCCCAGCATTTT. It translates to CAWRRTGVRDQPQHF.

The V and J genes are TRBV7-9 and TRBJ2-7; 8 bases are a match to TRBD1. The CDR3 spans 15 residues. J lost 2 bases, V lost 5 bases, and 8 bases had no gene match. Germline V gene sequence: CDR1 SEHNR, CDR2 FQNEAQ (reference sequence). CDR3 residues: CASSPGTGGPYEQYF. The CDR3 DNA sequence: TGTGCCAGCAGCCCGGGGACAGGCGGACCCTACGAGCAGTACTTC.

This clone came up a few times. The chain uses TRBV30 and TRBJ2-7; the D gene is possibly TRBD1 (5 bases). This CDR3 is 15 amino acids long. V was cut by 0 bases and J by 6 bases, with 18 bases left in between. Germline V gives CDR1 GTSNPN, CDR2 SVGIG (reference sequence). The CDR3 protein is CAWSVEDLGPGEQYF. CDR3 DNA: TGTGCCTGGAGTGTAGAAGATCTGGGGCCGGGCGAGCAGTACTTC.

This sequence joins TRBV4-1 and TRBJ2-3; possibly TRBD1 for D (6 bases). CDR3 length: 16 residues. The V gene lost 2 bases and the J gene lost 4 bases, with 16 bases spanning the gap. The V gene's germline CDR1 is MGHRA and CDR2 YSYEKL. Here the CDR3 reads CASSQIPRGFADTQYF. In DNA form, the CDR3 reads TGCGCCAGCAGCCAAATACCCAGGGGTTTCGCAGATACGCAGTATTTT.

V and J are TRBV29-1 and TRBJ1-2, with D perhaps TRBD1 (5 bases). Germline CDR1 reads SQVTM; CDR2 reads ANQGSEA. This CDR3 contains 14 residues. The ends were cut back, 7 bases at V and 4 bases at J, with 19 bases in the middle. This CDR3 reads CSGYSVGTVYGYTF. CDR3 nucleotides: TGCAGCGGTTATTCGGTGGGGACGGTCTATGGCTACACCTTC.

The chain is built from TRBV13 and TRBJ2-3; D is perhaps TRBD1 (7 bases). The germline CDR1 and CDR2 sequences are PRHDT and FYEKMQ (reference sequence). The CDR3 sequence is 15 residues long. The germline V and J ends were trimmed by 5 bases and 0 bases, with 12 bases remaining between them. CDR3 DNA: TGTGCCAGCAGCGGCAGGGGGACTAGCACAGATACGCAGTATTTT. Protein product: CASSGRGTSTDTQYF.

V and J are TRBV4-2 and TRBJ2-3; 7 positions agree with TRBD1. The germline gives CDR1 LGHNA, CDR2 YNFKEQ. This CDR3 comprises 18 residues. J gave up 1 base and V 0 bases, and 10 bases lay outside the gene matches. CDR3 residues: CASSQDGGGGQGTDTQYF. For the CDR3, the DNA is TGTGCCAGCAGCCAAGATGGGGGTGGAGGACAGGGCACAGATACGCAGTATTTT.

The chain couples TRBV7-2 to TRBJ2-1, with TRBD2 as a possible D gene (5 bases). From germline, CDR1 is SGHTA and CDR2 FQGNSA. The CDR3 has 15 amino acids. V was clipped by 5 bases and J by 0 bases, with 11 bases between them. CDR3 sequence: CASSPQRSSYNEQFF. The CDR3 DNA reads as TGTGCCAGCAGCCCTCAGCGGAGCTCCTACAATGAGCAGTTCTTC. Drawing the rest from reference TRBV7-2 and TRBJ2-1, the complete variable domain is GAGVSQSPSNKVTEKGKDVELRCDPISGHTALYWYRQSLGQGLEFLIYFQGNSAPDKSGLPSDRFSAERTGGSVSTLTIQRTQQEDSAVYLCASSPQRSSYNEQFFGPGTRLTVL.

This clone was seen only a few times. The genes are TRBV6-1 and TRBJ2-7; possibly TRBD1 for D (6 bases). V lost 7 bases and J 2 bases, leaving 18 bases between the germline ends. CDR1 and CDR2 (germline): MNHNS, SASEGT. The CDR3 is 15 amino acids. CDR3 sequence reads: CASTSTTGWTYEQYF. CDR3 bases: TGTGCCAGCACCTCAACGACAGGCTGGACCTACGAGCAGTACTTC.

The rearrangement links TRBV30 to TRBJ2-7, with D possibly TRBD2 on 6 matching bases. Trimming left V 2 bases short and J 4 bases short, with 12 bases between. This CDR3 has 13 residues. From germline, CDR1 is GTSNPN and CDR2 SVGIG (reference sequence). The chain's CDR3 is CAWSSPGRYEQYF. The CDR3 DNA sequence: TGTGCCTGGAGTTCTCCGGGGAGGTACGAGCAGTACTTC.

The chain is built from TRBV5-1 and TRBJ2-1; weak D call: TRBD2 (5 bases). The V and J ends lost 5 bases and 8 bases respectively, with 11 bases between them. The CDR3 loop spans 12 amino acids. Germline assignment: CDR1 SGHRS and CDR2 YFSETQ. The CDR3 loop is CASSPYGDEQFF. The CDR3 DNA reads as TGCGCCAGCAGTCCATACGGGGATGAGCAGTTCTTC.

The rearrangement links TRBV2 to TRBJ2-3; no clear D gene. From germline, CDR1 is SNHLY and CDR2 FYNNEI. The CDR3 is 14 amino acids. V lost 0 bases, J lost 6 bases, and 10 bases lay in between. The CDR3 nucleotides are TGTGCCAGCAGTGAAGCGCTTCGGGCGGATACGCAGTATTTT. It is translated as CASSEALRADTQYF.

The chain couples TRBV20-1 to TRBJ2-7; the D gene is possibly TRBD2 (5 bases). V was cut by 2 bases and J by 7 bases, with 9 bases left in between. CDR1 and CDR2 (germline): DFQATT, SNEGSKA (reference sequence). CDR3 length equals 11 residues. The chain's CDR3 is CSARSSFEQYF. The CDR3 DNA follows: TGCAGTGCTAGATCTAGCTTTGAGCAGTACTTC.

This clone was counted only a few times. The chain's CDR3 is CAWSAGFRQPQHF. For the CDR3, the DNA is TGTGCCTGGAGTGCAGGGTTTCGTCAGCCCCAGCATTTT. This sequence joins TRBV30 and TRBJ1-5, with a possible D match to TRBD1 (5 bases). CDR1 is GTSNPN and CDR2 is SVGIG in the germline V gene (reference sequence). The CDR3 spans 13 residues. V shed 1 base and J shed 6 bases, with 10 bases lying between them.

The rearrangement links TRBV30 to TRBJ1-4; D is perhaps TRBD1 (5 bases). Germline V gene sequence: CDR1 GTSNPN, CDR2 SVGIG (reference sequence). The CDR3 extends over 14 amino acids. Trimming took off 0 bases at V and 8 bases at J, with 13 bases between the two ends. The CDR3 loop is CAWSVRQGEEKLFF. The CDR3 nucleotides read TGTGCCTGGAGTGTAAGGCAGGGAGAGGAAAAACTGTTTTTT.

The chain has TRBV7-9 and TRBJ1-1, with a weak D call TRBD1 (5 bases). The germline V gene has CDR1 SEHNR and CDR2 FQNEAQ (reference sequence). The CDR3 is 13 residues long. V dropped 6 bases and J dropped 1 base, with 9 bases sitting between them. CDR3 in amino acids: CASRWDGNTEAFF. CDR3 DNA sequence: TGTGCCAGCAGGTGGGACGGGAACACTGAAGCTTTCTTT.

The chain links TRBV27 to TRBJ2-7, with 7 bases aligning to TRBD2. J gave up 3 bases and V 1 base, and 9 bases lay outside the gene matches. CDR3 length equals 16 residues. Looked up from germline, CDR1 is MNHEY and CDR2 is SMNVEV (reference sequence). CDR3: CASSLFGAREGYEQYF. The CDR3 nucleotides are TGTGCCAGCAGTTTATTCGGGGCCAGGGAGGGCTACGAGCAGTACTTC.

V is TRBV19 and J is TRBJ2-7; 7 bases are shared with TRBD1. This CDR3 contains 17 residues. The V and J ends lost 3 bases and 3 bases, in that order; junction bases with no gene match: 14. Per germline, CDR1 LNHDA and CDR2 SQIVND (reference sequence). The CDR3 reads CASSIDQSTGINYEQYF. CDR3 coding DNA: TGTGCCAGTAGTATTGACCAGTCGACAGGGATTAACTACGAGCAGTACTTC. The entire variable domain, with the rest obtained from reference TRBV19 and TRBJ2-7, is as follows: DGGITQSPKYLFRKEGQNVTLSCEQNLNHDAMYWYRQDPGQGLRLIYYSQIVNDFQKGDIAEGYSVSREKKESFPLTVTSAQKNPTAFYLCASSIDQSTGINYEQYFGPGTRLTVT.